The 15 T cell receptor beta chains given below trace back to one sample, sequenced in a study of a mutant IDH1 vaccine in newly diagnosed glioma. TCRdb keeps only in-frame clones here, not all; method: immunoSEQ multiplex PCR. Of 60,000 or so clones detected, around 89% appear once; the ten largest clones hold about 4.6%. The sample's time point: week 5, during vaccination. Vaccine doses each comprised 300 ug of mutant IDH1 20-mer peptide, with topical imiquimod. Which antigens these TCRs recognize remains unknown. The sample was PBMCs, taken from a glioma patient whose treatment included an IDH1 peptide vaccine. All receptors come from a woman in her thirties or forties with glioma.

A single count supports this clone. The chain joins TRBV18 to TRBJ2-3, with 13 bases matching TRBD2. Trimming took 1 base from V and 1 from J; bases not matched to a gene: 5. Germline-derived CDR1 and CDR2 are KGHSH and LQKENI. The CDR3 is made up of 18 amino acids. The CDR3 loop reads CASSPLGTSGTGTDTQYF. The CDR3 nucleotides read TGTGCCAGCTCACCACTTGGGACTAGCGGGACGGGCACAGATACGCAGTATTTT.

The DNA for the CDR3 is TGTGCCACCAGCAGAAAGACTAGCGGGGACAGGCATGAGCAGTTCTTC. Protein sequence: CATSRKTSGDRHEQFF. The gene calls are TRBV15 and TRBJ2-1; 11 bases map to TRBD2. CDR3 length equals 16 residues. CDR1 and CDR2 (germline): LNHNV, YYDKDF (reference sequence). Trimming at V came to 2 bases and at J to 8 bases, leaving 8 bases not matched to a gene.

This chain's CDR3 is CAWSVAGVRETQYF. The CDR3 coding sequence is TGTGCCTGGAGTGTAGCGGGGGTTAGGGAGACCCAGTACTTC. The V gene is TRBV30, the J gene TRBJ2-5; TRBD2 matches 8 bases. The junction had 5 bases not matched to a gene; V was cut back by 0 bases and J by 5 bases. Germline CDR1 reads GTSNPN; CDR2 reads SVGIG (reference sequence). The CDR3 runs to 14 residues.

The chain employs TRBV12-5 and TRBJ2-1; D is unclear. Germline CDR1 LGHNT, CDR2 FRNRAP. V was shortened by 6 bases and J by 5 bases, with 14 bases between the two germline ends. The CDR3 is 14 residues long. CDR3 nucleotide sequence: TGTGCTAGTGGCACCCCAGACGAACACAATGAGCAGTTCTTC. It encodes CASGTPDEHNEQFF. Based on the CDR3 plus reference TRBV12-5 and TRBJ2-1, the full variable domain is DARVTQTPRHKVTEMGQEVTMRCQPILGHNTVFWYRQTMMQGLELLAYFRNRAPLDDSGMPKDRFSAEMPDATLATLKIQPSEPRDSAVYFCASGTPDEHNEQFFGPGTRLTVL.

The chain combines TRBV2 with TRBJ1-1; maybe TRBD1 (5 bases). V lost 1 base to trimming and J lost 5 bases, with 11 bases between them. Germline values: CDR1 SNHLY, CDR2 FYNNEI. The CDR3 totals 14 residues. The CDR3 DNA sequence: TGTGCCAGCAGTGAAGATAGGGGAAAAACTGAAGCTTTCTTT. This translates into CASSEDRGKTEAFF.

About this clone: The junction shows a germline mismatch at one end, possibly a read error. The J gene is TRBJ2-7, the V gene TRBV7-7, with unresolved D. The germline gives CDR1 SSHAT, CDR2 FNYEAQ (reference sequence). The CDR3 covers 15 residues. As DNA, the CDR3 is TGTGCTAGCAGCTTACTGGGTAGCAGCCCTAACGAGCAGTACTTC. It encodes CASSLLGSSPNEQYF.

This clone was picked up one time. The chain is built from TRBV4-1 and TRBJ2-7; 10 nucleotides align to TRBD2. Germline V CDR1 and CDR2: MGHRA, YSYEKL. This CDR3 is built from 16 residues. Trimming at V came to 0 bases and at J to 3 bases, leaving 5 bases not matched to a gene. The CDR3 region is CASSQEQREGGYEQYF. In DNA form, the CDR3 reads TGCGCCAGCAGCCAAGAACAGCGGGAGGGAGGCTACGAGCAGTACTTC.

The rearrangement uses TRBV4-1 and TRBJ2-7; 9 bases fit TRBD1. Trimming at V came to 1 base and at J to 6 bases, leaving 10 bases not matched to a gene. CDR1 and CDR2 (germline): MGHRA, YSYEKL. The CDR3 totals 16 residues. The CDR3 nucleotides read TGCGCCAGCAGCCAAGGGATCGACAGGGGGATTGGCGAGCAGTACTTC. It encodes CASSQGIDRGIGEQYF.

The gene calls are TRBV2 and TRBJ1-3, with 7 positions matching TRBD1. V was clipped by 7 bases and J by 4 bases; unmatched bases: 7. Germline CDR1 reads SNHLY; CDR2 reads FYNNEI. The length of the CDR3 is 14 residues. CDR3 DNA: TGTGCCAGCATCAACAGGGGAAAGGGAAACACCATATATTTT. Protein: CASINRGKGNTIYF.

This rearrangement joins TRBV5-1 to TRBJ1-4, with 7 nucleotides matching TRBD1. Germline V gives CDR1 SGHRS, CDR2 YFSETQ. The length of the CDR3 is 13 residues. Germline trimming cut 6 bases from V and 7 bases from J; bases unmatched to any gene: 6. As DNA, the CDR3 is TGCGCCAGCAAGACAGGGTCGGGTGAAAAACTGTTTTTT. As protein: CASKTGSGEKLFF.

The chain employs TRBV4-3 and TRBJ1-2, with 7 bases lining up with TRBD1. Germline CDR1 and CDR2: LGHNA and YSLEER. The CDR3 is 14 amino acids. V trimming: 4 bases; J trimming: 12 bases; junction bases outside the gene matches: 14. The CDR3 DNA reads TGCGCCAGCAGCCGGATCGGACAGGCCTCGGCCAACACCTTC. Translating it yields CASSRIGQASANTF.

The CDR3 nucleotides read TGCGCCAGCAGCTTGAGATTGGGAGAGACCCAGTACTTC. This encodes CASSLRLGETQYF. The rearrangement uses TRBV5-1 and TRBJ2-5, with D uncertain. The CDR3 loop spans 13 amino acids. Germline V gene data show CDR1 as SGHRS and CDR2 as YFSETQ. Between the trimmed V and J ends, which lost 1 base and 4 bases, there was a span of 8 bases.

The genes are TRBV6-5 and TRBJ2-6, with D perhaps TRBD1 or TRBD2 (5 bases each). The CDR3 totals 15 residues. V lost 5 bases and J lost 0, with 8 bases in between. The V gene's germline CDR1 is MNHEY and CDR2 SVGAGI. CDR3 nucleotides: TGTGCCAGCAGTCTCGGGGCCTCTGGGGCCAACGTCCTGACTTTC. It codes for CASSLGASGANVLTF.

This clone was counted a few times. The chain joins TRBV19 to TRBJ2-5, with TRBD2 identical over 14 bases. The V segment lost 4 bases and the J segment 4 bases; nucleotides outside the gene matches: 8. Germline CDR1 and CDR2: LNHDA and SQIVND (reference sequence). The CDR3 is 17 residues long. CDR3 loop: CASSRGLAGEKAETQYF. The DNA for the CDR3 is TGTGCCAGTAGTAGGGGACTAGCGGGAGAAAAAGCAGAGACCCAGTACTTC.

In this sample, this clone turned up a few times. The DNA for the CDR3 is TGTGCCAGTAGTCCCCGACAGATGAACACTGAAGCTTTCTTT. This codes for CASSPRQMNTEAFF. The rearrangement joins TRBV19 to TRBJ1-1; perhaps TRBD1 as D (5 bases). The CDR3 is 14 residues long. CDR1 and CDR2 from the germline V gene are LNHDA and SQIVND (reference sequence). Trimming stripped 5 bases from V and 0 bases from J, with 10 bases between.